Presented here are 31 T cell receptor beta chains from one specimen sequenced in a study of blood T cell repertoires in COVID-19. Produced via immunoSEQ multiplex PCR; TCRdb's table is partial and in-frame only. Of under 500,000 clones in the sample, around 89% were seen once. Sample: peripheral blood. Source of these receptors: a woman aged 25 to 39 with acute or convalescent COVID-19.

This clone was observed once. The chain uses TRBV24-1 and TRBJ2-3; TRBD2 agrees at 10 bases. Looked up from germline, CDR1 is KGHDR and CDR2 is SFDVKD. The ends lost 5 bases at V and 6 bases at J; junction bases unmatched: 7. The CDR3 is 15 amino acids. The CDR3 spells CATSVELAGSDTQYF. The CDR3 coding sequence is TGTGCCACCAGTGTCGAACTAGCGGGATCGGATACGCAGTATTTT.

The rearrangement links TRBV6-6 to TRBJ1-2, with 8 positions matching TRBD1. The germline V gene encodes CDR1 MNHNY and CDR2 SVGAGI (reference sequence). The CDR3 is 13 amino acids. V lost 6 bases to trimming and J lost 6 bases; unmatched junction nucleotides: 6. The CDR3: CASSLGQGNGYTF. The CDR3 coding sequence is TGTGCCAGCAGCCTCGGACAGGGTAATGGCTACACCTTC.

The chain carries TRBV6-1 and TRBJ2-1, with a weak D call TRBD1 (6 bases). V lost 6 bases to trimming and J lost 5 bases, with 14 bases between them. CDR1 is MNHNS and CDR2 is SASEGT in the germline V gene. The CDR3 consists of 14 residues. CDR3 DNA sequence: TGTGCCAGCAGCCCCACAGGGCGCAACAATGAGCAGTTCTTC. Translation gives CASSPTGRNNEQFF.

DNA of the CDR3: TGTGCCAGCAGCTTCGACAGGGCAAGGGAGACCCAGTACTTC. It codes for CASSFDRARETQYF. The chain couples TRBV7-8 to TRBJ2-5; 7 bases map to TRBD1. Germline-derived CDR1 and CDR2 are SGHVS and FQNEAQ. The J segment lost 5 bases and the V segment lost 3 bases, leaving 6 bases of the junction unmatched. The CDR3 has 14 residues.

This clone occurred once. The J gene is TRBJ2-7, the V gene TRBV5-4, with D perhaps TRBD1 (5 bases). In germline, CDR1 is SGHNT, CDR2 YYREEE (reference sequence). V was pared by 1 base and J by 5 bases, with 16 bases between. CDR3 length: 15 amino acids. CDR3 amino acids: CASSLFRTYGDEQYF. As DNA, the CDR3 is TGTGCCAGCAGCTTGTTTAGGACATACGGCGACGAGCAGTACTTC.

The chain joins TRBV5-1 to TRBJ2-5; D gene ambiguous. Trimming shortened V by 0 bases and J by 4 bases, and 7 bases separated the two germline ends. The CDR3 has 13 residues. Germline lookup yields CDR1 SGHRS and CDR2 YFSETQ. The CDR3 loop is CASSLGRGETQYF. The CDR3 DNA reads TGCGCCAGCAGCTTGGGGAGAGGAGAGACCCAGTACTTC.

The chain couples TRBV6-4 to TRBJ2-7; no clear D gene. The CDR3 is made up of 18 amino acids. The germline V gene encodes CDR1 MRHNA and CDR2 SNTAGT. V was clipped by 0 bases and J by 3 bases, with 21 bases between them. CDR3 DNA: TGTGCCAGCAGTGACTCGGATTATTCAGGCCACATCGTCTACGAGCAGTACTTC. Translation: CASSDSDYSGHIVYEQYF.

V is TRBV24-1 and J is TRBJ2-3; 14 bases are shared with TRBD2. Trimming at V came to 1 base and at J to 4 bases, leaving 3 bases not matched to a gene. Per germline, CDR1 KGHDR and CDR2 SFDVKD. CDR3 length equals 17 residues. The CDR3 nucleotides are TGTGCCACCAGTGATTTAGGACTAGCGGGGGGATCAGATACGCAGTATTTT. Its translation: CATSDLGLAGGSDTQYF.

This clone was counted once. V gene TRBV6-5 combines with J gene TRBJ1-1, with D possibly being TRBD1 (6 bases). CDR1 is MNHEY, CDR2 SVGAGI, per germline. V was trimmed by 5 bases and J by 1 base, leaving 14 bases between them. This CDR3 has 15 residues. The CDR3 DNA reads TGTGCCAGCAGTCCCCTAGGGGGGGAGAACACTGAAGCTTTCTTT. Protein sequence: CASSPLGGENTEAFF.

The CDR3 here is CASSEDSYQPQHF. CDR3 in DNA: TGTGCCAGCAGCGAGGACAGTTATCAGCCCCAGCATTTT. This rearrangement joins TRBV7-9 to TRBJ1-5; D possibly corresponds to TRBD1 (6 bases). CDR3 length: 13 amino acids. The V gene's germline CDR1 is SEHNR and CDR2 FQNEAQ (reference sequence). The V gene lost 5 bases and the J gene lost 5 bases, with 10 bases spanning the gap.

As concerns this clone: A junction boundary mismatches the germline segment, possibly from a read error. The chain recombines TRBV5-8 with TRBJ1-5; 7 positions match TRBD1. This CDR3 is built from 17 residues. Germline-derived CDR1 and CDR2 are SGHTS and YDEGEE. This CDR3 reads CASSFQGDQGLNQPQRF. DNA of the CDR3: TGTGCCAGCAGCTTTCAGGGGGACCAGGGGTTAAATCAGCCCCAGCGTTTT.

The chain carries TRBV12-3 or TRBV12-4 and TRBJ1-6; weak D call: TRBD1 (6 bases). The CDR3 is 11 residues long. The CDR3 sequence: CDHLRGSPLHF. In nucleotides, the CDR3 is TGTGACCATCTCAGGGGTTCACCCCTCCACTTT.

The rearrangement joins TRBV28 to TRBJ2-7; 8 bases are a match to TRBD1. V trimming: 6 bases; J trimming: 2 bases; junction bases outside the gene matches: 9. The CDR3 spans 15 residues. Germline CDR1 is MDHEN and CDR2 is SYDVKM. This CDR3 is CASRFPDRGPYEQYF. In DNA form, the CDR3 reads TGTGCCAGCAGATTCCCTGACAGGGGCCCCTACGAGCAGTACTTC.

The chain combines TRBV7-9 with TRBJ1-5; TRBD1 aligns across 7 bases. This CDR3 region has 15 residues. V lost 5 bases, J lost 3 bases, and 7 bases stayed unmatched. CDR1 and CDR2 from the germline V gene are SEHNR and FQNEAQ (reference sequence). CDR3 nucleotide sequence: TGTGCCAGCAGCCCTACCGGACAGGACAATCAGCCCCAGCATTTT. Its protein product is CASSPTGQDNQPQHF.

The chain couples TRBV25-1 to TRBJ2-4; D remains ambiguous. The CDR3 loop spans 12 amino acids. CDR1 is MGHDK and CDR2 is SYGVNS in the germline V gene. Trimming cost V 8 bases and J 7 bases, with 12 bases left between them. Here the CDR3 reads CASVGASNIQYF. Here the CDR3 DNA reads TGTGCCAGCGTAGGAGCTTCTAACATTCAGTACTTC.

CDR3 amino acids: CASSSTGGNEKLFF. CDR3 nucleotides: TGTGCCAGCAGCTCGACAGGGGGGAATGAAAAACTGTTTTTT. The chain recombines TRBV11-2 with TRBJ1-4; 9 nucleotides align to TRBD1. This CDR3 has 14 amino acids. Germline lookup yields CDR1 SGHAT and CDR2 FQNNGV. V trimming: 4 bases; J trimming: 5 bases; junction bases outside the gene matches: 2.

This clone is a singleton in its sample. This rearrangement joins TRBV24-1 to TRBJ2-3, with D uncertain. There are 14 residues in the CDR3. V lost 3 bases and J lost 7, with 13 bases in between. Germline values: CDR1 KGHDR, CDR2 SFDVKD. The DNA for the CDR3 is TGTGCCACCAGTGATACAGCTCGGTCGCATACGCAGTATTTT. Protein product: CATSDTARSHTQYF.

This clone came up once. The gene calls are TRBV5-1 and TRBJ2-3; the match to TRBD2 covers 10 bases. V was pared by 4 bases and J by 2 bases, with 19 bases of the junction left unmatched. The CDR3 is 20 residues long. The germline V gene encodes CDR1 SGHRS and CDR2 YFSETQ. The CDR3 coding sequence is TGCGCCAGCAGCCAACAAACTAGCGGGGTCACGCCACGAAACACAGATACGCAGTATTTT. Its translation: CASSQQTSGVTPRNTDTQYF. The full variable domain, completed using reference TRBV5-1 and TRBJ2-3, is KAGVTQTPRYLIKTRGQQVTLSCSPISGHRSVSWYQQTPGQGLQFLFEYFSETQRNKGNFPGRFSGRQFSNSRSEMNVSTLELGDSALYLCASSQQTSGVTPRNTDTQYFGPGTRLTVL.

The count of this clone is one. Here the CDR3 reads CASSLASGGGTQYF. The DNA for the CDR3 is TGCGCCAGCAGCTTGGCTAGCGGGGGAGGGACCCAGTACTTC. The chain couples TRBV5-1 to TRBJ2-5, with 10 bases that match TRBD2. Trimming at V came to 0 bases and at J to 7 bases, leaving 3 bases not matched to a gene. This CDR3 is 14 amino acids long. Germline CDR1 and CDR2: SGHRS and YFSETQ.

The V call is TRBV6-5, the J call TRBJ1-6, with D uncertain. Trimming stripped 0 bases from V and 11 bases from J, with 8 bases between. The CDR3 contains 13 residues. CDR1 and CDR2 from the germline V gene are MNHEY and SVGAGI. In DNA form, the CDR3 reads TGTGCCAGCAGTTACTCGCTCGAGACACCCCTCCACTTT. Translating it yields CASSYSLETPLHF.

CDR3 sequence reads: CASRRNMDGYTF. Written as DNA, the CDR3 is TGTGCCAGCAGGCGAAATATGGATGGCTACACCTTC. V is TRBV2 and J is TRBJ1-2; D is undetermined. Germline values: CDR1 SNHLY, CDR2 FYNNEI. This CDR3 spans 12 amino acids. V gave up 6 bases and J gave up 6 bases, with 11 bases separating them.

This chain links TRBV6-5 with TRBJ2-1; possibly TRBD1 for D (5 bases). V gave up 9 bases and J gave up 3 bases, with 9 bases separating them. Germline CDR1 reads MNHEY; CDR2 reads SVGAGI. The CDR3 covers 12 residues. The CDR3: CASRRGYNEQFF. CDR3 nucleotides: TGTGCCAGTCGAAGGGGCTACAATGAGCAGTTCTTC.

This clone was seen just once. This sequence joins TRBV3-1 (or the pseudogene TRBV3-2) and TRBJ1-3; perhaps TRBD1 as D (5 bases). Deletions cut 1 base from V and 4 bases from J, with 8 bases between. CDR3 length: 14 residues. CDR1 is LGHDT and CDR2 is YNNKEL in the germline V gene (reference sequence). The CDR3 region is CASSQGGEGNTIYF. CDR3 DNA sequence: TGTGCCAGCAGCCAAGGGGGCGAAGGAAACACCATATATTTT.

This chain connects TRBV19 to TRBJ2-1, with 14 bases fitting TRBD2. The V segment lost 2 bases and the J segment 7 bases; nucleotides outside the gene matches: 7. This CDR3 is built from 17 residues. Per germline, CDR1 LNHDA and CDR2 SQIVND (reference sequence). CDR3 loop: CASSISGTSGGMNEQFF. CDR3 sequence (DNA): TGTGCCAGTAGTATATCGGGGACTAGCGGGGGTATGAATGAGCAGTTCTTC.

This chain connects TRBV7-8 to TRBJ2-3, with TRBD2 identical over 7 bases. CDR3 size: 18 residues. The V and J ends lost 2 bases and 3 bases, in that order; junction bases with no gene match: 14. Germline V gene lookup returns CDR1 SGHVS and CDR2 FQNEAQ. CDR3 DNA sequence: TGTGCCAGCAGCTTAACCCTACTTTCGAGCGGGGTTACAGATACGCAGTATTTT. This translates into CASSLTLLSSGVTDTQYF.

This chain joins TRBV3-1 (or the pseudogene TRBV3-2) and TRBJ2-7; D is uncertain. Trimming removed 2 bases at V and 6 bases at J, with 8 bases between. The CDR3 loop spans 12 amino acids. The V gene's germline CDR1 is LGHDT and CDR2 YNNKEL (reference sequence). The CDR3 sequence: CASSQTPSEQYF. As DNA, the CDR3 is TGTGCCAGCAGCCAAACTCCTAGCGAGCAGTACTTC.

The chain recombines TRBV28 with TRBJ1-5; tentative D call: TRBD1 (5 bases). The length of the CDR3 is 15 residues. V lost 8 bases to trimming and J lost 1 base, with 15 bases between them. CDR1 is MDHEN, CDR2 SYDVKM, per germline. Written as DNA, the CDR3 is TGTGCCAGCGGGGGGGGAGGGTCCAGCAATCAGCCCCAGCATTTT. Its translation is CASGGGGSSNQPQHF.

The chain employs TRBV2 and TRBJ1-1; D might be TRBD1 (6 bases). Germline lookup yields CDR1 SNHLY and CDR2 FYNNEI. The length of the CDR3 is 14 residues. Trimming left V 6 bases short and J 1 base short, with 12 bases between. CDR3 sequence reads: CASSPTGRNTEAFF. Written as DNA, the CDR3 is TGTGCCAGCAGCCCCACAGGGAGGAACACTGAAGCTTTCTTT. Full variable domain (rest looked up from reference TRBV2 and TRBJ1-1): EPEVTQTPSHQVTQMGQEVILRCVPISNHLYFYWYRQILGQKVEFLVSFYNNEISEKSEIFDDQFSVERPDGSNFTLKIRSTKLEDSAMYFCASSPTGRNTEAFFGQGTRLTVV.

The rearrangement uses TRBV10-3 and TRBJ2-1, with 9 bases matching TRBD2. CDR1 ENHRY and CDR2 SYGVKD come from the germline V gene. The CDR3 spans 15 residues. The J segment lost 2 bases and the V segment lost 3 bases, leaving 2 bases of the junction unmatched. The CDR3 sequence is CAISEGGGAYNEQFF. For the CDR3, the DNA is TGTGCCATCAGTGAAGGCGGGGGGGCCTACAATGAGCAGTTCTTC.

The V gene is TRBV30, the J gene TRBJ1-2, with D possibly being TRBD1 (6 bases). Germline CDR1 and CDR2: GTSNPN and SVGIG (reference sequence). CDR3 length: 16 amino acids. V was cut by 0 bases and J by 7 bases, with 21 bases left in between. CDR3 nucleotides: TGTGCCTGGAGTGTACGATTTAGGGGGGGGCGATTTGGCTACACCTTC. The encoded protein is CAWSVRFRGGRFGYTF.

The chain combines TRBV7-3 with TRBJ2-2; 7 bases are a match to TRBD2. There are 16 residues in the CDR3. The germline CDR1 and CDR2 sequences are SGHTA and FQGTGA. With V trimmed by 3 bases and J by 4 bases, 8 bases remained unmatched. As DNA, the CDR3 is TGTGCCAGCAGCTTCGGGGGAGGGGTGACCACCGGGGAGCTGTTTTTT. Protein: CASSFGGGVTTGELFF.